A selection of T cell receptor beta chains follows, all from one sample in a study of T cell repertoires in cytomegalovirus infection. TCRdb redid the calling of the reads with MiXCR, one entry per CDR3 protein. The repertoire has about 60,000 distinct CDR3 sequences, roughly a third of them found once; the top ten carry just under 70%. These receptors' antigens are unknown. What was sequenced was PBMCs, sequenced either directly or after in vitro stimulation (not recorded which). These receptors were obtained from a human donor in good health (CMV status not recorded). Some clones in this sample may be carry-over from other donors' samples. Both conserved end residues are part of each CDR3. A D gene is named only where the DNA matches it firmly. Size tells how often a clone was seen (once, few, many) or the class of an expanded clone, and some rows leave it out.

v_call	clone_size	j_call	d_call	cdr3_nt	cdr3_aa
TRBV18	few	TRBJ2-1	.	TGTGCCAGCTCACCAGGACTGGGTGGAGGCGATGAGCAGTTCTTC	CASSPGLGGGDEQFF
TRBV28	few	TRBJ1-2	.	TGTGCCAGCAGCTTAACAGGTTACTATGGCTACACCTTC	CASSLTGYYGYTF
TRBV12-3/TRBV12-4	.	TRBJ2-7	.	TGTGCCAGCAGTTTAGGGGACCACTACGAGCAGTACTTC	CASSLGDHYEQYF
TRBV11-2	once	TRBJ2-1	TRBD2	TGTGCCAGCAGCTTAGAACGCGGGAGTTCCTACAATGAGCAGTTCTTC	CASSLERGSSYNEQFF
TRBV6-1	.	TRBJ1-5	TRBD1	TGTGCCAGCAAACAGGGGGAATGGAATCAGCCCCAGCATTTT	CASKQGEWNQPQHF
TRBV12-3/TRBV12-4	.	TRBJ1-1	.	TGTGCCAGCAGTAGAAGCTTTGGGGTTAACACTGAAGCTTTCTTT	CASSRSFGVNTEAFF
TRBV20-1	many	TRBJ1-2	TRBD1	TGCAGTGCTAGACCCCCCGGACAGGTGAACTATGGCTACACCTTC	CSARPPGQVNYGYTF
TRBV7-2	.	TRBJ1-4	.	TGTGCCAGCAGCTTAGACGGAGGGGCACTGTTTTTT	CASSLDGGALFF
TRBV7-9	.	TRBJ2-5	.	TGTGCCAGCAGCTTAGGAGGGTTCGCCAGGAGAGAGACCCAGTACTTC	CASSLGGFARRETQYF
TRBV7-9	.	TRBJ1-1	TRBD1	TGTGCCAGCAGCTTAGCCGACAGGGGGCGGAGAGCTTTCTTT	CASSLADRGRRAFF
TRBV7-9	.	TRBJ1-1	.	TGTGCCACTAGGGGGTCCGGGGAAGCTTTCTTT	CATRGSGEAFF
TRBV20-1	few	TRBJ1-4	.	TGCAGTGCTAGTAGAGGTGGGGTTGGTGAAAAACTGTTTTTT	CSASRGGVGEKLFF
TRBV12-3/TRBV12-4	few	TRBJ1-1	.	TGTGCCAGCGAGTCCCCCCTGGTCGATGCTTTCTTT	CASESPLVDAFF
TRBV9	.	TRBJ2-1	.	TGTGCCAGCAGCGCCGGAGGGGAGTTGGGAGATGAGCAGTTCTTC	CASSAGGELGDEQFF
TRBV7-4	once	TRBJ2-1	TRBD1	TGTGCCAGCAGCCTCACCGGGACAGGGAGGAATGAGCAGTTCTTC	CASSLTGTGRNEQFF
TRBV5-1	few	TRBJ2-7	.	TGCGCCAGCAGCTACACCCCTCAGACCTACGAGCAGTACTTC	CASSYTPQTYEQYF
TRBV19	.	TRBJ1-1	TRBD1	TGTGCCAGTAGTATAGCCCCCCCTGACAGGGAGGGGACTGAAGCTTTCTTT	CASSIAPPDREGTEAFF
TRBV5-4	many	TRBJ1-4	.	TGTGCCAGCAGCATTCGGGGAGCAGGGGAGGATGAAAAACTGTTTTTT	CASSIRGAGEDEKLFF
TRBV6-6	.	TRBJ1-6	TRBD1	TGTGCCAGCAGTTGGAGACAGGGTCCCCTCCACTTT	CASSWRQGPLHF
TRBV27	.	TRBJ2-1	.	TGTGCCAGCAGACTAGTACCTGGGTCTCCCTACAATGAGCAGTTCTTC	CASRLVPGSPYNEQFF
TRBV11-2	few	TRBJ1-4	.	TGTGCCAGCAGCCGCGGTCTGGCTAATGAAAAACTGTTTTTT	CASSRGLANEKLFF
TRBV11-2	.	TRBJ2-7	TRBD2	TGTGCCAGCAGCTCCCGAGGCCTGACTAGCGGGTCCTCCTACGAGCAGTACTTC	CASSSRGLTSGSSYEQYF
TRBV12-3/TRBV12-4	.	TRBJ2-7	TRBD1	TGTGCCAGCAGCCCTAGGACAGGGGGCTACGAGCAGTACTTC	CASSPRTGGYEQYF
TRBV7-9	.	TRBJ2-7	.	TGTGCCAGCAGCTTATTTGCTTACGAGCAGTACTTC	CASSLFAYEQYF
TRBV12-3/TRBV12-4	.	TRBJ1-3	TRBD1	TGTGCCAGCAGTAAACAGGGGCACTCTGGAAACACCATATATTTT	CASSKQGHSGNTIYF
TRBV20-1	.	TRBJ2-5	TRBD2	TGCAGTGCGGGAGGGGCCCGGGAGACCCAGTACTTC	CSAGGARETQYF
TRBV7-8	many	TRBJ2-6	.	TGTGCCAGCAGCTTATCCCTCTCTGGGGCCAACGTCCTGACTTTC	CASSLSLSGANVLTF
TRBV7-6	many	TRBJ1-1	.	TGTGCCAGCAGCTTAGGGGCCGGTGTGTCCACTGAAGCTTTCTTT	CASSLGAGVSTEAFF
TRBV12-3/TRBV12-4	.	TRBJ2-1	.	TGTGCCAGCAGTCTCCTCCCGGCAAAGCAGTTCTTC	CASSLLPAKQFF
TRBV20-1	.	TRBJ1-3	.	TGCAGTGCTGGCCGAGGAGGGACTGGAAACACCATATATTTT	CSAGRGGTGNTIYF
TRBV11-2	few	TRBJ1-5	.	TGTGCCAGCAGCTTTAGGATTCAGCCCCAGCATTTT	CASSFRIQPQHF
TRBV3-1	.	TRBJ2-5	TRBD2	TGTGCCAGCAGCCAAGGCGGGGGGCAAGAGACCCAGTACTTC	CASSQGGGQETQYF
TRBV7-2	.	TRBJ1-5	.	TGTGCCAGCAGCCTCCAGAGGAGGAATCAGCCCCAGCATTTT	CASSLQRRNQPQHF
TRBV28	.	TRBJ2-3	TRBD2	TGTGCCAGCGTCTCTAGCGGCGTAGATTTGGATACGCAGTATTTT	CASVSSGVDLDTQYF
TRBV28	once	TRBJ1-5	.	TGTGCCAGCAGTTTTGGGTTTTCGCCCCAGCATTTT	CASSFGFSPQHF
TRBV7-9	.	TRBJ1-2	.	TGTGCCAGCAGCGCCCGACCGGAGGGGGTCTATGGCTACACCTTC	CASSARPEGVYGYTF
TRBV12-3/TRBV12-4	few	TRBJ1-1	.	TGTGCCAGCAGTTTCCGAGCGATCCACTCTGAAGCTTTCTTT	CASSFRAIHSEAFF
TRBV12-3/TRBV12-4	.	TRBJ2-3	.	TGTGCCAGCAGTTTTAACAGAGATACGCAGTATTTT	CASSFNRDTQYF
TRBV7-6	few	TRBJ1-1	.	TGTGCCAGCAGCTTATTAGAACGCGACAGCCTAAACACTGAAGCTTTCTTT	CASSLLERDSLNTEAFF
TRBV19	few	TRBJ2-1	.	TGTGCCAGTACGGGGTCAGCGCTAGACAATGAGCAGTTCTTC	CASTGSALDNEQFF
TRBV6-1	many	TRBJ2-5	TRBD2	TGTGCCAGCAGTGGTCTAGCGGGAGTTCTGCGGGAGACCCAGTACTTC	CASSGLAGVLRETQYF
TRBV7-2	.	TRBJ2-7	TRBD1	TGTGCCAGCAGACCCAATCCGGGACAGGGGTACGAGCAGTACTTC	CASRPNPGQGYEQYF
TRBV7-2	few	TRBJ2-3	TRBD2	TGTGCCAGCAGCTTAAAATCCCAGCGGGGGTCCTATTCCACAGATACGCAGTATTTT	CASSLKSQRGSYSTDTQYF
TRBV7-9	.	TRBJ1-2	.	TGTGCCAGCAGCCGCTCCGGGGATGACTATGGCTACACCTTC	CASSRSGDDYGYTF
TRBV28	.	TRBJ2-4	TRBD1	TGTGCCAGCAGTTCAGGACAGGCCCCGAGCATTCAGTACTTC	CASSSGQAPSIQYF
TRBV4-3	few	TRBJ2-2	TRBD1	TGCGCCAGCAGCGTAGAAGGGACAGGCGCGGAGCTGTTTTTT	CASSVEGTGAELFF
TRBV20-1	.	TRBJ2-1	.	TGCAGTGCTTCCCGCAGGGGGGAGGATAGGGCCTACAATGAGCAGTTCTTC	CSASRRGEDRAYNEQFF
TRBV7-2	.	TRBJ2-3	TRBD2	TGTGCCAGCAGCCCCCTAGCGGGAGGGCCAGGAGATACGCAGTATTTT	CASSPLAGGPGDTQYF
TRBV12-3/TRBV12-4	.	TRBJ2-3	.	TGTGCCAGCAGTTCGGGGGCGGGAGAGGACGTTAGCACAGATACGCAGTATTTT	CASSSGAGEDVSTDTQYF
TRBV28	many	TRBJ1-1	TRBD1	TGTGCCAGCAGCTGGGCTTGGACAGGGGGTGATAGCACTGAAGCTTTCTTT	CASSWAWTGGDSTEAFF
TRBV6-1	.	TRBJ1-6	.	TGTGCCAGCTGGGCGGTCTCCTATAATTCACCCCTCCACTTT	CASWAVSYNSPLHF
TRBV6-1	.	TRBJ2-2	.	TGTGCCAGCAGCCTCGGTGGCGGGGAGCTGTTTTTT	CASSLGGGELFF
TRBV2	.	TRBJ2-3	TRBD2	TGTGCCAGCGGGGCAGCGGGAGGGGTAGATACGCAGTATTTT	CASGAAGGVDTQYF
TRBV7-4	once	TRBJ2-1	.	TGTGCCAGCACTAGGGTGGGTGAGCAGTTCTTC	CASTRVGEQFF
TRBV7-6	.	TRBJ1-1	TRBD1	TGTGCCAGCAGCTCTACAGGGGCGAAAGTTGAAGCTTTCTTT	CASSSTGAKVEAFF
TRBV7-2	few	TRBJ2-2	.	TGTGCCAGCAGCTTAGTATGGCCGGGGGGCAGAATCGGGGAGCTGTTTTTT	CASSLVWPGGRIGELFF
TRBV20-1	few	TRBJ2-7	TRBD1	TGCAGTGCTAGACCCGGGACAGGGGCCTACGAGCAGTACTTC	CSARPGTGAYEQYF
TRBV12-3/TRBV12-4	.	TRBJ2-3	.	TGTGCCAGCAGTTTTGTTGGTACTAGCACAGATACGCAGTATTTT	CASSFVGTSTDTQYF
TRBV12-3/TRBV12-4	.	TRBJ1-1	TRBD1	TGTGCCAGCAGTCCAACCCAGGGGGGTTCGGCTTTCTTT	CASSPTQGGSAFF
TRBV6-2/TRBV6-3	.	TRBJ2-1	TRBD2	TGTGCCAGCAGTTACTTCGGCGGGGGGCCACTCCCCTACAATGAGCAGTTCTTC	CASSYFGGGPLPYNEQFF